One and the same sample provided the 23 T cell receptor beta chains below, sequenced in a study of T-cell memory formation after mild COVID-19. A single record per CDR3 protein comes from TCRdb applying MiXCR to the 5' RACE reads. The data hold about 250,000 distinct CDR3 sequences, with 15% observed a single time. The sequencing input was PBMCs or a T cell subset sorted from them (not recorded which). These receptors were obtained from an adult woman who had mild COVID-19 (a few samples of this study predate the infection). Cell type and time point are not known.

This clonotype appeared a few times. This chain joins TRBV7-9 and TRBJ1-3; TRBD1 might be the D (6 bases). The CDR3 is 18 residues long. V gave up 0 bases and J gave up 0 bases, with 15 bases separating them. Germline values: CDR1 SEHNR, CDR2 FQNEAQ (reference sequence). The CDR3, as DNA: TGTGCCAGCAGCTTAGCGTCCGGGACATCAATCTCTGGAAACACCATATATTTT. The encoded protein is CASSLASGTSISGNTIYF.

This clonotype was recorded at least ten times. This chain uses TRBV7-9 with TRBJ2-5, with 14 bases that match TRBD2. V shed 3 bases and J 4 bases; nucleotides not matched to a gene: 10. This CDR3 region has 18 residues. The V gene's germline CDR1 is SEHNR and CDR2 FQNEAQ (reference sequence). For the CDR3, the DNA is TGTGCCAGCAGCTTTCGACTAGCGGGAGGGCTCAAATCAGAGACCCAGTACTTC. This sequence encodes CASSFRLAGGLKSETQYF.

This chain's CDR3 is CASRGSGGSTDTQYF. CDR3 in DNA: TGCGCCAGCCGTGGAAGCGGGGGGAGCACAGATACGCAGTATTTT. The chain recombines TRBV5-1 with TRBJ2-3, with 9 bases identical to TRBD2. This CDR3 region has 15 residues. Germline assignment: CDR1 SGHRS and CDR2 YFSETQ. The V segment lost 7 bases and the J segment 0 bases; nucleotides outside the gene matches: 6.

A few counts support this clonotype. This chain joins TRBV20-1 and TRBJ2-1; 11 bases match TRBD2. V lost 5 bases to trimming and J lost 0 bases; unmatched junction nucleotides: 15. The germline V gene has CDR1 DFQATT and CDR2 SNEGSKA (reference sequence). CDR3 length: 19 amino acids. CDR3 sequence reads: CSAPFIPSGRHLSYNEQFF. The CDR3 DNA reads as TGCAGTGCTCCCTTTATCCCTAGCGGGAGGCACCTCTCCTACAATGAGCAGTTCTTC.

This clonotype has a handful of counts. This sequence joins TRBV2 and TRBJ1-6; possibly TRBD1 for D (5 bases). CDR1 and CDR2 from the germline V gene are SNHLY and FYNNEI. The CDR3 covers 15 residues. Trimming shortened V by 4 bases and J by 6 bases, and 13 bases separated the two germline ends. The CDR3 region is CASSGRTGGNSPLHF. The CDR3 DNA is TGTGCCAGCAGTGGAAGAACAGGCGGTAATTCACCCCTCCACTTT.

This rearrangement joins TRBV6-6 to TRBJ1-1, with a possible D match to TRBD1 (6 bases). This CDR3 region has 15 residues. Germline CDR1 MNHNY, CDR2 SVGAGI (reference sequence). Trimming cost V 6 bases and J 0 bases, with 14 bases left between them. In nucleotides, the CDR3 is TGTGCCAGCAGGGGATTGACAGGTTTGAACACTGAAGCTTTCTTT. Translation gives CASRGLTGLNTEAFF.

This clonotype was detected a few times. The CDR3 DNA reads TGTGCCAGCAGCTTAATTTCCGGGATCCCGTTCTTC. Amino acids: CASSLISGIPFF. This chain joins TRBV11-1 and TRBJ2-1; possible D gene TRBD2, 5 bases. CDR3 length: 12 residues. V lost 2 bases and J 15 bases, leaving 14 bases between the germline ends. Germline V gene data show CDR1 as SGHAT and CDR2 as FQDESV (reference sequence). The variable domain in full, completed from reference TRBV11-1 and TRBJ2-1, reads EAEVAQSPRYKITEKSQAVAFWCDPISGHATLYWYRQILGQGPELLVQFQDESVVDDSQLPKDRFSAERLKGVDSTLKIQPAELGDSAMYLCASSLISGIPFFGPGTRLTVL.

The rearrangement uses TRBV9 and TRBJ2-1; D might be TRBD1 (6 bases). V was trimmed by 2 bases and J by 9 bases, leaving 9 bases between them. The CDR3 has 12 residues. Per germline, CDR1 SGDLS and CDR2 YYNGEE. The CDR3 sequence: CASSVSRGEQFF. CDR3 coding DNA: TGTGCCAGCAGCGTGTCCAGGGGTGAGCAGTTCTTC. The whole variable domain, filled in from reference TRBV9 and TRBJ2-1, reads DSGVTQTPKHLITATGQRVTLRCSPRSGDLSVYWYQQSLDQGLQFLIQYYNGEERAKGNILERFSAQQFPDLHSELNLSSLELGDSALYFCASSVSRGEQFFGPGTRLTVL.

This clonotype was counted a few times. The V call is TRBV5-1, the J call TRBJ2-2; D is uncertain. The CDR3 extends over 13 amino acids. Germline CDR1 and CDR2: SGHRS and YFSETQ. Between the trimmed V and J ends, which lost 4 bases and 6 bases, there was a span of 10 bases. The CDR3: CASSPVAAGELFF. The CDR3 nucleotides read TGCGCCAGCAGCCCAGTCGCGGCCGGGGAGCTGTTTTTT.

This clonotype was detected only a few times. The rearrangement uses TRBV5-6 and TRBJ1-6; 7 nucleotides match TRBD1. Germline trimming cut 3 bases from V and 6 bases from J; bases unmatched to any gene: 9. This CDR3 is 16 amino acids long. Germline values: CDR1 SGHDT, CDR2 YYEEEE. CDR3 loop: CASSSGQARGNSPLHF. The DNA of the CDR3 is TGTGCCAGCAGCTCCGGACAGGCCCGGGGTAATTCACCCCTCCACTTT.

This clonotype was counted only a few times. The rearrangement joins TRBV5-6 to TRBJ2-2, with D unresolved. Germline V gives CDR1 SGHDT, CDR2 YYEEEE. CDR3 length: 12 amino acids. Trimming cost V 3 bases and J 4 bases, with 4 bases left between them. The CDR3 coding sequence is TGTGCCAGCAGCTCCACCACCGGGGAGCTGTTTTTT. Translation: CASSSTTGELFF.

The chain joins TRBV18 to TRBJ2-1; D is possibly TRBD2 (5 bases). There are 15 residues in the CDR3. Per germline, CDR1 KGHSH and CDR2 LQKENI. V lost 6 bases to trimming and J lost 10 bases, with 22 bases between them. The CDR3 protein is CASSTRLGGPDEQFF. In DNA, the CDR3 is TGTGCCAGCTCTACCAGACTTGGAGGTCCGGACGAGCAGTTCTTC.

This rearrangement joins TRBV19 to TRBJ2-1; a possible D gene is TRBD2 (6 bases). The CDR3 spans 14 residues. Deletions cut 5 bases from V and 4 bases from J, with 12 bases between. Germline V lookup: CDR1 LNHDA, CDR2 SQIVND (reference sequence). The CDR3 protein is CASSPGTLYNEQFF. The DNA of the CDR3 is TGTGCCAGTAGTCCCGGGACTTTGTACAATGAGCAGTTCTTC.

The CDR3, as DNA: TGTGCCAGCAGCATCGGACAGGGAGGATTCACCCAGTACTTC. This translates into CASSIGQGGFTQYF. This rearrangement joins TRBV5-6 to TRBJ2-5, with TRBD1 matching over 8 bases. The CDR3 is 14 amino acids. Germline CDR1 and CDR2: SGHDT and YYEEEE. With 4 bases clipped from V and 8 bases from J, the junction kept 10 bases outside the gene matches.

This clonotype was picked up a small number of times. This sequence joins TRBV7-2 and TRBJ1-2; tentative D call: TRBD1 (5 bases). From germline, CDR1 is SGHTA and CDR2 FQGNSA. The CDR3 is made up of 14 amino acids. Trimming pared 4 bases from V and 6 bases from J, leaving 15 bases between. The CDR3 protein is CASSSGPPTHGYTF. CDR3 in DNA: TGTGCCAGCAGCTCGGGACCCCCAACTCATGGCTACACCTTC. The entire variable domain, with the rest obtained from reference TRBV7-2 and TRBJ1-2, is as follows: GAGVSQSPSNKVTEKGKDVELRCDPISGHTALYWYRQSLGQGLEFLIYFQGNSAPDKSGLPSDRFSAERTGGSVSTLTIQRTQQEDSAVYLCASSSGPPTHGYTFGSGTRLTVV.

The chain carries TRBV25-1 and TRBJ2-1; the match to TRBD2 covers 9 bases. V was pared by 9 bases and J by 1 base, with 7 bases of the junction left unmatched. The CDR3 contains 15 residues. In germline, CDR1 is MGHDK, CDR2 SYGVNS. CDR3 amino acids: CASSSGRESYNEQFF. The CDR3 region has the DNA TGTGCCAGTAGTAGCGGGAGAGAATCCTACAATGAGCAGTTCTTC.

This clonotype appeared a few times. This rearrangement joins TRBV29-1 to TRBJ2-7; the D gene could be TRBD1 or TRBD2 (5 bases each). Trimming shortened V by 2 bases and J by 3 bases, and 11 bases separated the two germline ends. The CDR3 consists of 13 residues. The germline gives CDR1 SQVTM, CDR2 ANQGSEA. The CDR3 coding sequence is TGCAGCGTTGAATTGGGGACCGGCTACGAGCAGTACTTC. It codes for CSVELGTGYEQYF.

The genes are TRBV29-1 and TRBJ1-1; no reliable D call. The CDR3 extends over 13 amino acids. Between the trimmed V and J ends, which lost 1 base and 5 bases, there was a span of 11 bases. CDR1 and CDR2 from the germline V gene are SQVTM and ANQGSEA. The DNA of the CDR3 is TGCAGCGTTGAAGGTCTCCTCGGGACTGAAGCTTTCTTT. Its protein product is CSVEGLLGTEAFF.

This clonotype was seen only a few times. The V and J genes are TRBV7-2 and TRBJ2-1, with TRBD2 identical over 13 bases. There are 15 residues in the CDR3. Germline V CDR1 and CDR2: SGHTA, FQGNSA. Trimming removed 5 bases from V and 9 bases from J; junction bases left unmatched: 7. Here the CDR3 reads CASSPLTSGRREQFF. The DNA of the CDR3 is TGTGCCAGCAGCCCGTTGACTAGCGGGAGGCGTGAGCAGTTCTTC.

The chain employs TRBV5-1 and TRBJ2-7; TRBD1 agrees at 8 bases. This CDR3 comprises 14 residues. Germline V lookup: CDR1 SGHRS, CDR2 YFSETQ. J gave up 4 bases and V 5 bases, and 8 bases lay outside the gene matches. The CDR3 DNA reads TGCGCCAGCAGATCAGGGACAGGAGCTTACGAGCAGTACTTC. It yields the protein CASRSGTGAYEQYF.

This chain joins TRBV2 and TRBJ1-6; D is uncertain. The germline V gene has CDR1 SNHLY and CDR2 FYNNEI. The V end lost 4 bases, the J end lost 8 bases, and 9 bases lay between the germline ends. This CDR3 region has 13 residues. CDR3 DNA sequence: TGTGCCAGCAGTGGTCAGAACCATTCACCCCTCCACTTT. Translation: CASSGQNHSPLHF.

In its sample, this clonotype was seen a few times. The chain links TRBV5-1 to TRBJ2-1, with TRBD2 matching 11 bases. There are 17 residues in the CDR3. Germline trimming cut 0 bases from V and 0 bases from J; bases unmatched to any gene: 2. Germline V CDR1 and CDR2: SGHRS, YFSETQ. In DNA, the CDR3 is TGCGCCAGCAGCTTGGGGACTAGCGGGTACTCCTACAATGAGCAGTTCTTC. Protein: CASSLGTSGYSYNEQFF.

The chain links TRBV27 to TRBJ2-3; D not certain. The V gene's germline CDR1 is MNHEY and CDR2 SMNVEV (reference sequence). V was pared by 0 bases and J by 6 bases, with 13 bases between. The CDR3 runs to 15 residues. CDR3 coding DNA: TGTGCCAGCAGTTTATCAGGGCAGTCCTGGGATACGCAGTATTTT. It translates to CASSLSGQSWDTQYF.